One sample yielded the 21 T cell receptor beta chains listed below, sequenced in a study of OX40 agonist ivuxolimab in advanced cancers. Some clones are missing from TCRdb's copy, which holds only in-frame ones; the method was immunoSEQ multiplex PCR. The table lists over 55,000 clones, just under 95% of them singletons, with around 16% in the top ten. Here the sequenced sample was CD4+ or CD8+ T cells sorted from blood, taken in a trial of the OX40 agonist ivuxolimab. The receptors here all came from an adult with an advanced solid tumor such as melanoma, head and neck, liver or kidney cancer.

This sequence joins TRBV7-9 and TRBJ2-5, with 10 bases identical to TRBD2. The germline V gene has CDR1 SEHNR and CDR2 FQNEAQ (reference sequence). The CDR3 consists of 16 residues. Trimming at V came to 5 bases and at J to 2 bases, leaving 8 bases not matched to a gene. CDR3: CASSQPAGGTQETQYF. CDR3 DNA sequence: TGTGCCAGCAGCCAACCAGCGGGAGGGACACAAGAGACCCAGTACTTC.

CDR3 amino acids: CASSSGSQEQFF. DNA of the CDR3: TGTGCCAGTAGTTCGGGATCCCAGGAGCAGTTCTTC. V gene TRBV19 combines with J gene TRBJ2-1, with D tentatively TRBD2 (5 bases). V was trimmed by 5 bases and J by 10 bases, leaving 12 bases between them. This CDR3 is built from 12 residues. Germline-derived CDR1 and CDR2 are LNHDA and SQIVND (reference sequence). The variable domain in full, with the rest retrieved from reference TRBV19 and TRBJ2-1, is DGGITQSPKYLFRKEGQNVTLSCEQNLNHDAMYWYRQDPGQGLRLIYYSQIVNDFQKGDIAEGYSVSREKKESFPLTVTSAQKNPTAFYLCASSSGSQEQFFGPGTRLTVL.

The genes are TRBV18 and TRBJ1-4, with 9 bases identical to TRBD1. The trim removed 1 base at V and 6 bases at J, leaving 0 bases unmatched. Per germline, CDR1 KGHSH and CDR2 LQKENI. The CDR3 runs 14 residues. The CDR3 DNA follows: TGTGCCAGCTCACCACGACAGGGGGATGAAAAACTGTTTTTT. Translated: CASSPRQGDEKLFF. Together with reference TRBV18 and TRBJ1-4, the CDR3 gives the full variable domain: NAGVMQNPRHLVRRRGQEARLRCSPMKGHSHVYWYRQLPEEGLKFMVYLQKENIIDESGMPKERFSAEFPKEGPSILRIQQVVRGDSAAYFCASSPRQGDEKLFFGSGTQLSVL.

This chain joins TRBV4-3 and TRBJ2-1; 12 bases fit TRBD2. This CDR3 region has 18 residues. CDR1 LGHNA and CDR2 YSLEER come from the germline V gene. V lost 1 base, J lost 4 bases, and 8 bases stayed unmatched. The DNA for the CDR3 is TGCGCCAGCAGCCAAGGGGCGGCTAGCGGGGGGGCTTACAATGAGCAGTTCTTC. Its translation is CASSQGAASGGAYNEQFF.

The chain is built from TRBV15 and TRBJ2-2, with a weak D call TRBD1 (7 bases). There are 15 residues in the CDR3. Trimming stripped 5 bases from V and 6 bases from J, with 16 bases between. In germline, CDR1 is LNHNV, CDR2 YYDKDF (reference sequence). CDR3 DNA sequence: TGTGCCACCAGCCTGGGCCAGGGGGGACCCGGGGAGCTGTTTTTT. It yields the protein CATSLGQGGPGELFF.

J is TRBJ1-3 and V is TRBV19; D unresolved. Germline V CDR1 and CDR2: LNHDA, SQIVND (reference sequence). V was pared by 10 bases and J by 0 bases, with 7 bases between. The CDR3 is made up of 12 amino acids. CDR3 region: CATRDSGNTIYF. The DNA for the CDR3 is TGTGCCACCCGGGACTCTGGAAACACCATATATTTT.

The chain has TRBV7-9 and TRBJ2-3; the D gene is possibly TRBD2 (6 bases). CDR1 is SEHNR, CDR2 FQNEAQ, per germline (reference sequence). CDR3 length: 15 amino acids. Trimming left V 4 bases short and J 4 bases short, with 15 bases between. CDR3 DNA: TGTGCCAGCAGCTATTGGGAGGACAAAGCAGATACGCAGTATTTT. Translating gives CASSYWEDKADTQYF.

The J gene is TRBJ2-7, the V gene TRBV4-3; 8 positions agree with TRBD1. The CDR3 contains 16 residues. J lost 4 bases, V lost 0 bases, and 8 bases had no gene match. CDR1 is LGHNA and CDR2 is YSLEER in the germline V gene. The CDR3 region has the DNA TGCGCCAGCAGCCAAGATTGGTCGGGACAGGCATACGAGCAGTACTTC. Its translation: CASSQDWSGQAYEQYF.

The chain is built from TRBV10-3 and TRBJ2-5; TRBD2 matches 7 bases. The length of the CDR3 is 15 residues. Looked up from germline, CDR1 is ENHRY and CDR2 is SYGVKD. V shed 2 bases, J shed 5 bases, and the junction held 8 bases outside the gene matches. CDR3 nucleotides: TGTGCCATCAGTGAGCCACCTCAGGGAGGGGAGACCCAGTACTTC. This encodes CAISEPPQGGETQYF.

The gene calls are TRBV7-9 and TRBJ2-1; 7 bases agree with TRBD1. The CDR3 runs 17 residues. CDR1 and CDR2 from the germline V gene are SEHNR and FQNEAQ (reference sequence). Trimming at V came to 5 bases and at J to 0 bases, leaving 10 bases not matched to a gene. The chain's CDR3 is CASSRSGTASSYNEQFF. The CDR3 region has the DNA TGTGCCAGCAGCCGCTCTGGGACAGCGAGCTCCTACAATGAGCAGTTCTTC.

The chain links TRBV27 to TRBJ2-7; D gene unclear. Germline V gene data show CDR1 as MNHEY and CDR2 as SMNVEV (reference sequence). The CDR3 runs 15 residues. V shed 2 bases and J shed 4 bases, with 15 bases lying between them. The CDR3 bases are TGTGCCAGCAGTTTAGGTGTGGGTCTGAGTTACGAGCAGTACTTC. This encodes CASSLGVGLSYEQYF.

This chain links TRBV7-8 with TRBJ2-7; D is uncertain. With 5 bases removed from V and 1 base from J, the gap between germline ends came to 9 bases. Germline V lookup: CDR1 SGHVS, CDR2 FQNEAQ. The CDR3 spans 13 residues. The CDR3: CASSPRPSYEQYF. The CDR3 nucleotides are TGTGCCAGCAGCCCCAGGCCGTCCTACGAGCAGTACTTC. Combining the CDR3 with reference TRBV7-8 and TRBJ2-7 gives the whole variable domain GAGVSQSPRYKVAKRGQDVALRCDPISGHVSLFWYQQALGQGPEFLTYFQNEAQLDKSGLPSDRFFAERPEGSVSTLKIQRTQQEDSAVYLCASSPRPSYEQYFGPGTRLTVT.

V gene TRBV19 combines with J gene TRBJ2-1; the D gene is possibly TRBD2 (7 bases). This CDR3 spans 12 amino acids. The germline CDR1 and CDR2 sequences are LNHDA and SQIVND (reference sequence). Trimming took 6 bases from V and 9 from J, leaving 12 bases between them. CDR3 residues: CASSRGAIEQFF. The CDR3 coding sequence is TGTGCCAGTAGCCGGGGGGCCATTGAGCAGTTCTTC.

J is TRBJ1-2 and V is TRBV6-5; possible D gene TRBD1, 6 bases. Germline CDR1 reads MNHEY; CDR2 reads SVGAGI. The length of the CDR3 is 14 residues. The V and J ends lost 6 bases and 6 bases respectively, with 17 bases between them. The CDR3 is CASSPGGPYDGYTF. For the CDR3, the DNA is TGTGCCAGCAGCCCGGGGGGCCCCTACGATGGCTACACCTTC.

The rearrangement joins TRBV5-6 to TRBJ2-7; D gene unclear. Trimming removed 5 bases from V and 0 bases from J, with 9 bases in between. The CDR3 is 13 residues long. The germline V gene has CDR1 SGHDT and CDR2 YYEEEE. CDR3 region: CASSNDGSYEQYF. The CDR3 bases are TGTGCCAGCAGTAACGACGGCTCCTACGAGCAGTACTTC.

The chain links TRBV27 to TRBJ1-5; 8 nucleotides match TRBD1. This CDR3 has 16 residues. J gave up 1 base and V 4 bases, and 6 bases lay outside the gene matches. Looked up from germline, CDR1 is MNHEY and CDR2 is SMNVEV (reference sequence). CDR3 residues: CASSSTPGGSNQPQHF. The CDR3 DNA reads TGTGCCAGCAGTTCCACCCCAGGGGGCAGCAATCAGCCCCAGCATTTT.

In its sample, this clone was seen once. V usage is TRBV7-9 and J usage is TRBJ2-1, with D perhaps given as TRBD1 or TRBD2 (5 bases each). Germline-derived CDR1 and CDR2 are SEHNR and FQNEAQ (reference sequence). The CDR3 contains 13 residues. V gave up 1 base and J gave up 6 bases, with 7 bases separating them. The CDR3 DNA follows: TGTGCCAGCAGCTTAGGGGGGTTCAATGAGCAGTTCTTC. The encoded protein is CASSLGGFNEQFF.

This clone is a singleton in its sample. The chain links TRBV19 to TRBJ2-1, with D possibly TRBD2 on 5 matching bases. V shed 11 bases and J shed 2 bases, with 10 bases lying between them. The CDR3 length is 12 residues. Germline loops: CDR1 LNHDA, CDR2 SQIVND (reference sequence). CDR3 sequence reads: CAVGETYNEQFF. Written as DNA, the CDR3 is TGTGCCGTCGGGGAAACCTACAATGAGCAGTTCTTC. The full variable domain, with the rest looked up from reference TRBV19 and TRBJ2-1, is DGGITQSPKYLFRKEGQNVTLSCEQNLNHDAMYWYRQDPGQGLRLIYYSQIVNDFQKGDIAEGYSVSREKKESFPLTVTSAQKNPTAFYLCAVGETYNEQFFGPGTRLTVL.

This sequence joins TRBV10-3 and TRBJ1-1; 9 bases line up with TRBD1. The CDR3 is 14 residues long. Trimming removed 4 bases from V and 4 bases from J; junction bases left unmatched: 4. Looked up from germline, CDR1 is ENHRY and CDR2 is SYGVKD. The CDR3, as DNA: TGTGCCATCAGTGGGGACAGGGTGCGCACTGAAGCTTTCTTT. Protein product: CAISGDRVRTEAFF.

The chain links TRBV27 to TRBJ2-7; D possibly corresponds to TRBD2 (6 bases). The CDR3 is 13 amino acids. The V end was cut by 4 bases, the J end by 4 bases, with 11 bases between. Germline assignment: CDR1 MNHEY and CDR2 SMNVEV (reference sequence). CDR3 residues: CASSYGSMYEQYF. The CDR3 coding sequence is TGTGCCAGCAGTTACGGGAGTATGTACGAGCAGTACTTC.

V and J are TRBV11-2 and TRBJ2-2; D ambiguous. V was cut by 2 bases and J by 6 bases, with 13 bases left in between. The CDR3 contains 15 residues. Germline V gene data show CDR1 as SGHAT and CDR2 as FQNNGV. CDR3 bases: TGTGCCAGCAGCTTATCGGGCCCGAGTGCCGGGGAGCTGTTTTTT. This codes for CASSLSGPSAGELFF.